The present entry profiles one T cell receptor beta chain with its context. This clone was observed a handful of times. Its antigen remains unidentified. Per-base quality was not reported, and no clone a single base away is much larger than it. The method was the immunoSEQ multiplex PCR assay. A mixture of 60 forward primers for TCR Vbeta segments and 13 reverse primers for TCR Jbeta segments was used in the multiplex PCR. The CDR3 region of rearranged TCR beta genes was amplified from genomic DNA by a multiplex PCR assay. Amplified TCR beta libraries were sequenced as 87-base-pair reads on the Illumina HiSeq System. The study's processing was this. A later analysis counted approximately 84 million unique TCR beta chains across the approximately 700 repertoires, and about 10 million of these chains were shared by at least two donors. A nearest-neighbor algorithm error-corrected the raw reads and collapsed the reads into unique sequences, merging closely related sequences to remove PCR and sequencing errors. V, D and J gene segments were assigned by aligning CDR3 sequences to IMGT reference sequences. For a sequence to be retained, a match of at least six nucleotides to both a V gene segment and a J gene segment was required. A rearrangement was called productive if the CDR3 had no stop codons and remained in frame with V and J, and every other rearrangement was called non-productive. CDR3 was defined according to IMGT convention as the region running from the second conserved V-encoded cysteine to the conserved J-encoded phenylalanine. In an earlier analysis of approximately 500 of the donors, sequences lacking an unambiguous match to a single V gene segment were excluded. In an earlier analysis of a few hundred of the donors, V segments were called functional above 56.7% productive rearrangements and were called segregating when the between-donor standard deviation exceeded 5%. A statistical classification framework was developed to diagnose cytomegalovirus status using the catalog of TCR beta chain sequences. V and J gene assignment, in a later analysis, came from comparing TCR nucleotide sequences with IMGT/GENE-DB human TR gene sequences. A later analysis assigned CDR3 sequences and most-parsimonious VDJ recombination scenarios with the TCRdist pipeline. In a later analysis, each TCR beta chain was defined by its CDR3 amino acid sequence together with its V-gene family, and reads lacking a unique V-gene family were excluded. In a later analysis, 500 to 650 highly shared, low-generation-probability nucleotide sequences were removed to address suspected cross-contamination and a sequencing artifact. A later analysis calculated a clonal expansion index for each public chain from normalized within-repertoire ranks of inferred template counts. Generation probabilities in a later analysis came from a VDJ recombination model fitted to out-of-frame rearrangements, and those results were checked against IGoR. In a later analysis, TCR-TCR, TCR-HLA and TCR-CMV co-occurrence was scored with hypergeometric tests, and a repertoire-size bias correction was applied to TCR pairs. A later analysis estimated false discovery rates by permuting HLA or CMV assignments 20 times. In a later analysis, co-occurring TCRs were grouped using DBSCAN, and TCRdist sequence similarity was added for clustering within HLA-allele-positive subsets. Repertoires with fewer than 30,000 or more than 120,000 public chains were left out of co-occurrence clustering, as were four to six repertoires with anomalous nucleotide sharing. Held by TCRdb, this immuneACCESS table contains in-frame sequences only and omits some clones. Under half of the omission traces to an unresolved V gene where checked; the cause of the rest is unknown. Clone size and the V and J calls come from that table; the DNA yielded D and trimming. Present in this sample are roughly 99,000 clones, 79% of which were seen just once. The ten largest clones add up to over 2.5% of the sample.

The germline V gene (reference sequence) specifies PRHDT as CDR1 and FYEKMQ as CDR2. From the cysteine up to the phenylalanine, the CDR3 has a length of 11 residues. Kept here is only the CDR3 DNA, which spans 33 bases and is read in frame from base 1. The junction carries 8 bases between V and J, which are trimmed by 5 bases and 9 bases respectively. This entry is derived from a study of cytomegalovirus exposure and HLA in healthy donors (dated by TCRdb to the late 2010s). Some background on the complete study: An earlier analysis of approximately 640 of the donors reported more than 250 Gb of sequence data and 100 million to 130 million unique TCR beta sequences from 150 million to 200 million T cells. A later analysis re-analyzed previously published TCR beta repertoires from roughly 690 donors and added high-resolution HLA genotyping to study TCR occurrence patterns. Typing coverage differed by locus: A, B, C, DRB1 and DQB1 were typed in roughly 620-630 donors, DQA1 in 522, DPA1 in approximately 600, and DPB1 in approximately 450. Roughly 300 gigabases of sequencing data and around 85 million unique TCR sequences made up an early release that covered 500 to 650 HLA-typed donors. Rather than using new phenotypic data, the later analysis identified candidate immune exposures from TCR beta sequences and from how often those sequences occurred across donors. To predict cytomegalovirus infection status, the study brought together high-throughput TCR immunosequencing, statistical association of individual TCRs with disease status, and machine learning. The T cell repertoires of several hundred subjects were profiled by immunosequencing and related to cytomegalovirus serostatus. In a later genetic analysis, genome-wide SNP genotypes for about three fifths of the roughly 670 donors were used, and that subset was treated as a discovery cohort. All discovery cohort repertoires had been generated using a single sequencing platform. Among the approximately 420 genotyped donors, around 79% belonged to the genetic ancestry cluster associated with self-reported Caucasian donors. HLA typing covered class I and class II loci at four-digit resolution. Roughly five DR-DQ haplotypes were treated as single units for association and clustering because of strong linkage in the cohort. Along with the roughly 700-subject first cohort, a separate validation cohort of about 110 different subjects was used. An earlier analysis of 500 to 750 of the donors applied high-throughput TCR beta sequencing to assess whether each TCR beta V gene segment acted as functional or pseudogenic. Donor age, sex, ethnicity and CMV serostatus were compiled alongside the repertoire data. The study aimed to test whether cataloging public T cell receptors could reveal signatures of past pathogen exposure. Among about 370 genotyped donors of the cohort, an average of approximately 240,000 unique TCR beta nucleotide sequences was sequenced per donor, of which 15% to 20% were non-productive. The study at large found these results: A later analysis found that HLA-associated TCR beta chains were more clonally expanded and had lower generation probabilities than equally common non-associated chains. The earlier analysis of about 600 of the donors excluded some 15 rarely observed V segments, including chromosome 9 orphons, because counts were too low. A further reported finding was that TCR beta sequences accurately predicted the HLA-A and HLA-B alleles for most subjects in the first cohort. In an earlier analysis of under 600 of the donors, most TCR beta V segments were observed in productive rearrangements about 90% or about 30% of the time, broadly matching IMGT annotations. In a later analysis, around 17,000 TCR beta sequences were associated with specific HLA alleles at a false discovery rate of 0.05. According to a later analysis, TCR association rates differed among HLA loci, with DRB1 alleles showing the most associated TCRs and HLA-C alleles showing the fewest. When HLA alleles, especially DR and DQ, strongly co-occurred, TCR associations were difficult to assign to individual alleles. V-gene and J-gene trimming of TCR beta chains was associated with a missense DCLRE1C variant in a later genetic analysis, and the association was replicated in an independent cohort. Some IMGT-functional V segments, including TRBV6-2 and TRBV6-3, could not be distinguished by the 87-base-pair reads and were therefore excluded. The authors suggested that the approach could potentially be generalized to other disease states and immunological phenotypes. HLA typing was unavailable for some donors at each locus, so association tests used only the typed subset. In a later analysis, several top co-occurrence clusters were reported to appear linked to parvovirus B19, influenza, CMV and Epstein-Barr virus. A few of the identified cytomegalovirus-associated TCR beta chains were confirmed in vitro to be specific for cytomegalovirus antigens. In both the original and validation cohorts, the classifier was reported to diagnose cytomegalovirus status with high specificity and sensitivity. A later analysis found that most CMV-associated TCR beta chains appeared HLA-restricted, with HLA associations seemingly driven largely by CMV exposure. The only immune exposure information available for the cohort was CMV serostatus. Roughly uniform sequencing depth across donors was assumed in presence/absence analyses, although this assumption may not hold. Most TCR sequences were seen in very few donors, while some public TCRs were found in many individuals. A cluster of highly shared sequence variants was judged likely to represent a technical artifact of the sequencing pipeline. In the study, roughly 160 TCR beta chains were listed as associated with cytomegalovirus. In this cohort, only TCR beta chains were sequenced, and detectable features were limited by the absence of alpha or paired-chain data. Correlated functional status among segregating V segments might reflect linkage disequilibrium, but an unknown experimental factor could not be ruled out. According to a later genetic analysis, donors in an Asian-associated ancestry cluster had fewer N-insertions in productive TCRs than the approximately 630-donor mean.

The cohort consisted of 600 to 750 healthy bone marrow donors. Cohort members were all nominally healthy when sampled, although unrecorded immune exposures were likely present. The donor tested CMV seropositive, placing the donor among the 250 to 300 seropositive members of the cohort. A peripheral blood sample was provided by each donor, and peripheral blood mononuclear cells were used for TCR beta sequencing. Genomic DNA extraction from the blood cell samples was performed with the Qiagen DNeasy Blood Extraction Kit. This clonotype was sampled from a male donor in good health and CMV-seropositive. Here the chain combines TRBV13 and TRBJ2-1; no D segment can be confidently identified. Input material: PBMCs. The DNA sequence is TGTGCCAGCAGCACCCAGGCTGAGCAGTTCTTC. Translated, this is CASSTQAEQFF.